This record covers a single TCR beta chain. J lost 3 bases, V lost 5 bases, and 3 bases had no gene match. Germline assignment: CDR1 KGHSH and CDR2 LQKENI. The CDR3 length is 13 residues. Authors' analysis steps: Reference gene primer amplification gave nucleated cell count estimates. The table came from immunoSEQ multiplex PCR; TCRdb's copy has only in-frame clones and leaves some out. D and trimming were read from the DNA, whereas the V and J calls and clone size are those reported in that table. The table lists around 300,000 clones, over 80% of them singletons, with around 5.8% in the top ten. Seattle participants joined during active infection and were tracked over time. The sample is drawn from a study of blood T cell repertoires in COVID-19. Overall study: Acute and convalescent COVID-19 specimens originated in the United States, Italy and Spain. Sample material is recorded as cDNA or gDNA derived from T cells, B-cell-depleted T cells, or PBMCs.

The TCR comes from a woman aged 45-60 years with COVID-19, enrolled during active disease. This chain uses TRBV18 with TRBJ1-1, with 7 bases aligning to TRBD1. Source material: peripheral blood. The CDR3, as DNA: TGTGCCAGCTCAGTACAGGGGTACACTGAAGCTTTCTTT. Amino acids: CASSVQGYTEAFF.